One and the same sample provided the 16 T cell receptor beta chains below, sequenced in a study of human T cells and chemical hapten exposure. TCRdb re-analysed the RACE reads in MiXCR, keeping a single row per CDR3 protein. The table includes about 180,000 distinct CDR3 sequences, 25% to 35% detected once. Noted time point: pre-sensitization, week 0. The treatment here: therapeutic diphenylcyclopropenone sensitization with weekly scalp DPC. This sample comprised whole blood, obtained in connection with sensitization to the hapten diphenylcyclopropenone (DPC). These receptors were taken from a woman younger than 45 with alopecia areata. Some clones in this sample may be carry-over from other donors' samples.

This clonotype occurred many times. The gene calls are TRBV20-1 and TRBJ2-2; the D gene is possibly TRBD2 (6 bases). V was cut by 6 bases and J by 3 bases, with 11 bases left in between. Germline CDR1 reads DFQATT; CDR2 reads SNEGSKA (reference sequence). The CDR3 covers 13 residues. CDR3 bases: TGCAGTGCCCTACCTAGCGACACCGGGGAGCTGTTTTTT. It encodes CSALPSDTGELFF.

The chain couples TRBV4-2 to TRBJ2-1; TRBD2 aligns across 10 bases. The CDR3 contains 17 residues. Germline values: CDR1 LGHNA, CDR2 YNFKEQ. The junction had 10 bases not matched to a gene; V was cut back by 0 bases and J by 8 bases. CDR3: CASSQDSSSGGAHEQFF. As DNA, the CDR3 is TGTGCCAGCAGCCAAGATAGTTCGAGCGGGGGGGCCCATGAGCAGTTCTTC.

V usage is TRBV7-9 and J usage is TRBJ1-1; D not resolved. CDR1 and CDR2 from the germline V gene are SEHNR and FQNEAQ (reference sequence). The germline V and J ends were trimmed by 2 bases and 0 bases, with 22 bases remaining between them. The CDR3 has 19 residues. CDR3 residues: CASSLTRFTDYFMNTEAFF. The CDR3 coding sequence is TGTGCCAGCAGCTTAACGAGATTTACAGATTATTTCATGAACACTGAAGCTTTCTTT.

This clonotype occurred a few times. The chain employs TRBV3-1 and TRBJ1-1; D remains ambiguous. There are 11 residues in the CDR3. CDR1 LGHDT and CDR2 YNNKEL come from the germline V gene (reference sequence). V gave up 7 bases and J gave up 6 bases, with 9 bases separating them. The CDR3 reads CASIRGAEAFF. The DNA for the CDR3 is TGTGCCAGCATTCGCGGGGCTGAAGCTTTCTTT.

V and J are TRBV12-3 or TRBV12-4 and TRBJ2-1, with 8 bases fitting TRBD1. With V trimmed by 6 bases and J by 1 base, 5 bases remained unmatched. The CDR3 consists of 15 residues. For the CDR3, the DNA is TGTGCCAGCAGATTACAGGGGGTATCCTACAATGAGCAGTTCTTC. It translates to CASRLQGVSYNEQFF.

The J gene is TRBJ1-2, the V gene TRBV29-1; D remains ambiguous. Trimming removed 3 bases from V and 4 bases from J, with 12 bases in between. Per the germline V gene, CDR1 is SQVTM and CDR2 is ANQGSEA. There are 13 residues in the CDR3. The CDR3 region is CSVERNLIYGYTF. DNA for the CDR3: TGCAGCGTTGAGCGCAATCTAATCTATGGCTACACCTTC.

The rearrangement joins TRBV5-1 to TRBJ1-2, with 8 bases that match TRBD1. In germline, CDR1 is SGHRS, CDR2 YFSETQ. The V and J ends lost 4 bases and 6 bases, in that order; junction bases with no gene match: 5. The CDR3 contains 13 residues. Here the CDR3 reads CASSRDRMDGYTF. CDR3 in DNA: TGCGCCAGCAGCAGGGACAGGATGGATGGCTACACCTTC.

The chain employs TRBV5-6 and TRBJ2-7, with 10 bases lining up with TRBD1. The CDR3 contains 15 residues. V was clipped by 2 bases and J by 8 bases; unmatched bases: 10. Germline V gene lookup returns CDR1 SGHDT and CDR2 YYEEEE. The CDR3 region is CASSFPPGTGAQQYF. CDR3 in DNA: TGTGCCAGCAGCTTTCCACCCGGGACAGGGGCCCAGCAGTACTTC.

V gene TRBV7-9 combines with J gene TRBJ1-5; D is uncertain. This CDR3 spans 13 amino acids. V was clipped by 0 bases and J by 9 bases, with 9 bases between them. Germline V gene sequence: CDR1 SEHNR, CDR2 FQNEAQ (reference sequence). The CDR3, as DNA: TGTGCCAGCAGCTTAGCAGGGTCCCGGCCCCAGCATTTT. As protein: CASSLAGSRPQHF.

In its sample, this clonotype was seen many times. The chain joins TRBV27 to TRBJ2-7; D uncertain. From germline, CDR1 is MNHEY and CDR2 SMNVEV (reference sequence). The CDR3 covers 13 residues. V was trimmed by 5 bases and J by 4 bases, leaving 12 bases between them. CDR3 bases: TGTGCCAGCAGTGCCGGGCCGTTATACGAGCAGTACTTC. Protein sequence: CASSAGPLYEQYF.

There are a few counts of this clonotype. V usage is TRBV7-8 and J usage is TRBJ1-5; D is undetermined. The germline gives CDR1 SGHVS, CDR2 FQNEAQ. Trimming pared 1 base from V and 5 bases from J, leaving 3 bases between. The CDR3 has 12 amino acids. The CDR3 reads CASSLVYQPQHF. The CDR3 coding sequence is TGTGCCAGCAGCTTAGTATATCAGCCCCAGCATTTT.

This clonotype turned up a few times. The chain carries TRBV20-1 and TRBJ2-7, with 8 bases matching TRBD1. Looked up from germline, CDR1 is DFQATT and CDR2 is SNEGSKA (reference sequence). V lost 2 bases to trimming and J lost 5 bases; unmatched junction nucleotides: 14. The CDR3 runs to 16 residues. The CDR3 region is CSARTSVPGGENEQYF. The CDR3 DNA reads TGCAGTGCTAGAACCTCGGTACCAGGGGGCGAAAACGAGCAGTACTTC.

The rearrangement joins TRBV29-1 to TRBJ2-5; D is undetermined. Germline CDR1 and CDR2: SQVTM and ANQGSEA. This CDR3 is 14 amino acids long. V lost 1 base to trimming and J lost 2 bases, with 11 bases between them. Here the CDR3 reads CSVEGADAQETQYF. The CDR3 coding sequence is TGCAGCGTTGAAGGCGCGGATGCTCAAGAGACCCAGTACTTC.

The chain employs TRBV28 and TRBJ2-7; D gene ambiguous. The CDR3 runs 13 residues. Deletions cut 5 bases from V and 0 bases from J, with 8 bases between. Looked up from germline, CDR1 is MDHEN and CDR2 is SYDVKM. CDR3 amino acids: CASSPLGSYEQYF. The DNA for the CDR3 is TGTGCCAGCAGTCCCCTAGGCTCCTACGAGCAGTACTTC.

The chain combines TRBV6-2 or TRBV6-3 with TRBJ1-1, with D perhaps TRBD1 (5 bases). Germline assignment: CDR1 MNHEY and CDR2 SVGEGT. The CDR3 is 13 amino acids. V dropped 7 bases and J dropped 3 bases, with 12 bases sitting between them. Here the CDR3 DNA reads TGTGCCAGCAAGAGGGGAGTGGACACTGAAGCTTTCTTT. Encoded protein: CASKRGVDTEAFF.

The V call is TRBV5-1, the J call TRBJ2-1; D might be TRBD1 or TRBD2, each matching 5 bases. Germline CDR1 is SGHRS and CDR2 is YFSETQ. The CDR3 runs to 14 residues. V was clipped by 0 bases and J by 6 bases, with 10 bases between them. CDR3 sequence: CASSLEGPLNEQFF. CDR3 DNA: TGCGCCAGCAGCTTGGAGGGACCTCTCAATGAGCAGTTCTTC.